These T cell receptor beta chains were read from a single sample in a study of blood T cell repertoires in COVID-19. Method: immunoSEQ multiplex PCR; TCRdb's copy keeps in-frame clones and lacks some. The table includes approximately 250,000 clones, 88% detected once. Source material: PBMCs or T cells enriched from blood (not recorded which). The receptors derive from a woman aged 40-49 years with acute COVID-19. The CDR3 runs from the conserved cysteine through the conserved F or W. D genes are given only for firm matches. Clone size appears in some rows only: once, few, many, or a class for an expanded clone.

>TRBD1|TRBV30|TRBJ1-5|14|once
TGTGCCTGGAGTGTGACAGGGAACAATCAGCCCCAGCATTTT
CAWSVTGNNQPQHF
>TRBD1|TRBV24-1|TRBJ1-5|16|-
TGTGCCACCAGTGACTCTTGGACAGGGGGGATTCAGCCCCAGCATTTT
CATSDSWTGGIQPQHF
>TRBD1|TRBV5-1|TRBJ2-5|15|-
TGCGCCAGCAGCTTGGGGGGACAGGGGGTAGAGACCCAGTACTTC
CASSLGGQGVETQYF
>-|TRBV30|TRBJ2-7|14|-
TGTGCCTGGGACCCGGGACTTGGGGACTACGAGCAGTACTTC
CAWDPGLGDYEQYF
>TRBD1|TRBV6-2/TRBV6-3|TRBJ2-1|16|-
TGTGCCAGCAGTTTGACCGGGACAGGGTTCTACAATGAGCAGTTCTTC
CASSLTGTGFYNEQFF
>TRBD1|TRBV28|TRBJ1-1|12|-
TGTGCCAGCAGTTTACGACAGGGGAGGGTTTTCTTT
CASSLRQGRVFF
>TRBD2|TRBV27|TRBJ2-1|15|-
TGTGCCAGCAGTTTATCTAGCGGGAGTTCCGATGAGCAGTTCTTC
CASSLSSGSSDEQFF
>TRBD1|TRBV7-9|TRBJ2-5|14|-
TGTGCCAGCAGCTTCCGACAGGGGCAAGAGACCCAGTACTTC
CASSFRQGQETQYF
>TRBD2|TRBV9|TRBJ2-1|15|-
TGTGCCAGCAGCGTAGGACTAGCGGGGTACAATGAGCAGTTCTTC
CASSVGLAGYNEQFF
>TRBD2|TRBV3-1/TRBV3-2|TRBJ2-3|17|-
TGTGCCAGCAGCCAAGAGAGGGCGGGAGCTAATGGAGATACGCAGTATTTT
CASSQERAGANGDTQYF
>-|TRBV7-2|TRBJ1-1|13|-
TGTGCCAGCAGCTCATCGGTGAGCACTGAAGCTTTCTTT
CASSSSVSTEAFF
>TRBD1|TRBV5-1|TRBJ2-5|15|-
TGCGCCAGCAGCTTTGTGGGACAGGGGGAAGAGACCCAGTACTTC
CASSFVGQGEETQYF
>TRBD1|TRBV19|TRBJ1-1|15|-
TGTGCCAGTAGTATACTGACAGGGGCCAACACTGAAGCTTTCTTT
CASSILTGANTEAFF
>TRBD2|TRBV7-9|TRBJ2-1|15|-
TGTGCCAGCAGTTCTCCGGGAGGAGGGGTCAATGAGCAGTTCTTC
CASSSPGGGVNEQFF
>TRBD1|TRBV5-6|TRBJ1-1|15|once
TGTGCCAGCAGCTGGAGAGACAGGGCGAACACTGAAGCTTTCTTT
CASSWRDRANTEAFF
>-|TRBV7-8|TRBJ2-7|15|-
TGTGCCAGCAGCTTAGTCATTCTGAGCTCCTACGAGCAGTACTTC
CASSLVILSSYEQYF
>-|TRBV7-2|TRBJ2-7|15|-
TGTGCCAGCAGCTTAAGTGATAGCGGACCGTACGAGCAGTACTTC
CASSLSDSGPYEQYF
>TRBD1|TRBV2|TRBJ1-1|15|-
TGTGCCAGCAGTGTCCTCGGGACAGGGCTGGCTGAAGCTTTCTTT
CASSVLGTGLAEAFF
>TRBD2|TRBV4-3|TRBJ2-1|17|-
TGCGCCAGCAGCCAAGGGACTAGCGGGGACTCCTACAATGAGCAGTTCTTC
CASSQGTSGDSYNEQFF
>-|TRBV30|TRBJ1-5|14|-
TGTGCCTGGTCACCGGGACACACCAATCAGCCCCAGCATTTT
CAWSPGHTNQPQHF
>-|TRBV7-6|TRBJ1-1|14|-
TGTGCCAGCAGCCTAAAGACAGGAAACACTGAAGCTTTCTTT
CASSLKTGNTEAFF
>-|TRBV19|TRBJ1-5|14|few
TGTGCCAGTAGTATTGACGGACTCGGACAGCCCCAGCATTTT
CASSIDGLGQPQHF
>-|TRBV28|TRBJ2-3|15|-
TGTGCCAGCGCGAAAGGCGGATGGGGCACAGATACGCAGTATTTT
CASAKGGWGTDTQYF
>-|TRBV12-3/TRBV12-4|TRBJ1-1|13|-
TGTGCCAGCGGAAAACAGGGCTACACTGAAGCTTTCTTT
CASGKQGYTEAFF
>TRBD2|TRBV20-1|TRBJ2-7|15|-
TGCAGTGCGAGTACCGGGACTAGCGGAACCTACGAGCAGTACTTC
CSASTGTSGTYEQYF
>TRBD1|TRBV9|TRBJ1-2|13|-
TGTGCCAGCAGCGTAACAGGGGTGAGTGGCTACACCTTC
CASSVTGVSGYTF
>-|TRBV5-1|TRBJ1-1|13|-
TGCGCCAGCAGCTTCACAGGGAACACTGAAGCTTTCTTT
CASSFTGNTEAFF
>TRBD1|TRBV4-1|TRBJ1-1|16|-
TGCGCCAGCAGCCACCCCAGAGGGGACAGCTACACTGAAGCTTTCTTT
CASSHPRGDSYTEAFF
>TRBD1|TRBV6-1|TRBJ1-4|14|-
TGTGCCAGCAGACTCGGACAGGTGAATGAAAAACTGTTTTTT
CASRLGQVNEKLFF
>TRBD2|TRBV30|TRBJ2-3|18|-
TGTGCCTGGGAAGGACTAGCGGGAGGGCGAACTAGCACAGATACGCAGTATTTT
CAWEGLAGGRTSTDTQYF
>TRBD1|TRBV2|TRBJ1-5|16|-
TGTGCCAGCAGTGCTCCAATAGGACAGGGGAATCAGCCCCAGCATTTT
CASSAPIGQGNQPQHF
>-|TRBV9|TRBJ2-7|14|-
TGTGCCAGCAGCTACCGGGACTTTCAGCACGAGCAGTACTTC
CASSYRDFQHEQYF
>TRBD1|TRBV28|TRBJ1-2|15|-
TGTGCCAGCACCATTGGGACAGGACCTAACTATGGCTACACCTTC
CASTIGTGPNYGYTF
>-|TRBV3-1/TRBV3-2|TRBJ1-5|18|-
TGTGCCAGCAGCCAAGATTCGGGGGGGCGGCGGGTCCTCCAGCCCCAGCATTTT
CASSQDSGGRRVLQPQHF
>-|TRBV27|TRBJ1-1|12|few
TGTGCCGCCCGAACGGGGAACACTGAAGCTTTCTTT
CAARTGNTEAFF
>-|TRBV29-1|TRBJ1-1|14|-
TGCAGCGTTGGCCCACAGGGAAGTCACACTGAAGCTTTCTTT
CSVGPQGSHTEAFF
>-|TRBV6-1|TRBJ1-2|14|-
TGTGCCAGCAGTGAAACGGAGGGTGACTATGGCTACACCTTC
CASSETEGDYGYTF
>TRBD1|TRBV5-4|TRBJ1-1|15|-
TGTGCCAGCAGGACCCAACAGGGGATGAACACTGAAGCTTTCTTT
CASRTQQGMNTEAFF
>-|TRBV21-1|TRBJ2-1|16|once
TGTGCCAGCAGCAAAGTATCGACTAGCGGGACATATGAGCAGTTCTTC
CASSKVSTSGTYEQFF
>-|TRBV7-2|TRBJ2-7|14|-
TGTGCCAGCAACTTAAAGGCACTGCTTACGGAGCAATACTTC
CASNLKALLTEQYF
>TRBD1|TRBV5-1|TRBJ1-4|15|-
TGCGCCAGCAGCTCAACAGGGGGAACTAATGAAAAACTGTTTTTT
CASSSTGGTNEKLFF
>-|TRBV19|TRBJ1-1|14|-
TGTGCCAGTAGTGTGCGGGGACGGAACACTGAAGCTTTCTTT
CASSVRGRNTEAFF
>TRBD1|TRBV27|TRBJ2-3|14|-
TGTGCCAGCAGATACCGGGACAGTAAAAATACGCAGTATTTT
CASRYRDSKNTQYF
>TRBD1|TRBV4-3|TRBJ2-2|16|-
TGCGCCAGCAGCCAGAGGACAGGAGCGAACACCGGGGAGCTGTTTTTT
CASSQRTGANTGELFF
>TRBD1|TRBV30|TRBJ1-1|17|-
TGTGCCTGGACTTCGGGACAGGGGGCTATTCGGAACACTGAAGCTTTCTTT
CAWTSGQGAIRNTEAFF
>TRBD1|TRBV27|TRBJ1-1|19|-
TGTGCCAGCAGTTTCCGGGTTGTATTCGGGACAGGGGAGTCTACTGAAGCTTTCTTT
CASSFRVVFGTGESTEAFF
>-|TRBV11-2|TRBJ2-7|15|many
TGTGCCAGCAGCTTAGTCGGTGGCCAGGCCTACGAGCAGTACTTC
CASSLVGGQAYEQYF
>-|TRBV9|TRBJ1-5|14|-
TGTGCCAGCAGCGTAGGGGGCAGCAATCAGCCCCAGCATTTT
CASSVGGSNQPQHF
>-|TRBV12-3/TRBV12-4|TRBJ1-1|13|-
TGTGCCAGCAGCCCTCAGGAAGGCACTGAAGCTTTCTTT
CASSPQEGTEAFF
>TRBD1|TRBV19|TRBJ1-2|13|-
TGTGCCAGTCGGGGACAGGGTTTATCTGGCTACACCTTC
CASRGQGLSGYTF
>-|TRBV30|TRBJ1-5|13|once
TGTGCCTGGAGTCGAGGGATCGGGCAGCCCCAGCATTTT
CAWSRGIGQPQHF
>-|TRBV6-1|TRBJ1-2|15|-
TGTGCCAGCAGTGAAGCGCTTACAGCTAACTATGGCTACACCTTC
CASSEALTANYGYTF